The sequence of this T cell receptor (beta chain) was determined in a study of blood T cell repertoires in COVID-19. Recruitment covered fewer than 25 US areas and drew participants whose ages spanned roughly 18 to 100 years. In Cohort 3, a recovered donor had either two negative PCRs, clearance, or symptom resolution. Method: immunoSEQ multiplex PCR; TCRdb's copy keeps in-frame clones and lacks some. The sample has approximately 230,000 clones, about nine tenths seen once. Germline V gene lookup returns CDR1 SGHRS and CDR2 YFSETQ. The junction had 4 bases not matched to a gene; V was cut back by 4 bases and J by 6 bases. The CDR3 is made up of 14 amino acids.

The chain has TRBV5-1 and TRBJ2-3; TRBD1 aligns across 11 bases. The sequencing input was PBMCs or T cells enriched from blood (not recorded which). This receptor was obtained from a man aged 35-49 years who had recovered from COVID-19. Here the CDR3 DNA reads TGCGCCAGCAGCGGACAGGGGGCAGGGGATACGCAGTATTTT. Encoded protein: CASSGQGAGDTQYF.